A single TCR beta chain is shown here with its context. The data were obtained in a study of blood T cell repertoires in COVID-19. Study-wide context: Italy, Spain and the United States were the sources of the convalescent and acute COVID-19 samples.

Method: immunoSEQ multiplex PCR; TCRdb's copy keeps in-frame clones and lacks some. The table has about 280,000 clones, 80% to 85% seen once; the top ten hold approximately 5%. Germline CDR1 MNHEY, CDR2 SVGAGI. The CDR3 length is 12 residues. V was clipped by 8 bases and J by 4 bases; unmatched bases: 2. The TCR was taken from a man between 35 and 55 years old who had been exposed to COVID-19. The material sequenced was PBMCs or T cells enriched from blood (not recorded which). This chain connects TRBV6-5 to TRBJ1-3; 7 bases match TRBD1. The CDR3 spells CASEGAGNTIYF. CDR3 nucleotide sequence: TGTGCCAGCGAGGGGGCGGGAAACACCATATATTTT.